This TCR beta chain stems from a study of T cell responses to AZD1222 COVID-19 vaccine. Whole-study findings and limits: Breadth and depth of Spike-specific TCRs rose after two AZD1222 doses.

Worth noting for this clone: Antigen specificity is unknown.

The method was immunoSEQ multiplex PCR; TCRdb's version includes in-frame clones alone and lacks a portion of them. This sample carries fewer than 130,000 clones, 80% to 95% of them seen once, and the ten largest clones take more than 2%. Trimming removed 4 bases from V and 3 bases from J; junction bases left unmatched: 6. This CDR3 is 15 amino acids long. Germline-derived CDR1 and CDR2 are LGHNA and YNFKEQ. The sequence derives from an adult who received the AZD1222 COVID-19 vaccine. The chain combines TRBV4-2 with TRBJ2-3; TRBD2 aligns across 8 bases. Sequenced material: peripheral blood, taken 28 days after the second AZD1222 dose. This CDR3 reads CASSLSAGVTDTQYF. The CDR3 DNA reads TGTGCCAGCAGCCTCTCAGCGGGGGTTACAGATACGCAGTATTTT.